The entry below describes one TCR beta chain. The data are from a study of blood T cell repertoires in COVID-19. Study information: Acute and convalescent COVID-19 samples came from the United States, Italy and Spain. T cells, B-cell-depleted T cells, or PBMCs supplied cDNA or gDNA.

Methods used by the authors: Estimation of nucleated cell counts relied on the amplification of reference gene primers. Sequencing used immunoSEQ multiplex PCR; TCRdb keeps in-frame clones, though not all of them. The D gene and trimming were derived from the DNA, and the V and J assignments and clone size from that table. Here the sample spans about 95,000 clones, under 90% being singletons. Germline CDR1 and CDR2: SGHVS and FNYEAQ. The CDR3 length is 16 residues. The V and J ends lost 1 base and 4 bases, in that order; junction bases with no gene match: 4. The chain combines TRBV7-6 with TRBJ1-6, with 7 bases lining up with TRBD1. The material sequenced was peripheral blood. This sequence was found in a human donor in a cohort sampled during active COVID-19. The CDR3 bases are TGTGCCAGCAGCTTAGAAGTGACAGGGTATAATTCACCCCTCCACTTT. Its protein product is CASSLEVTGYNSPLHF.